These T cell receptor beta chains were read from a single sample in a study of T cells expressing NK-cell markers. TCRdb re-called the 5' RACE reads, yielding one record per CDR3 amino acid sequence without DNA. The record lists fewer than 7,500 distinct CDR3 sequences, of which the ten most abundant hold less than 65%. The sequenced sample was blood T cells: a sorted CD56 or NKG2C T cell subset, CD4+ or CD8+ T cells, or bulk PBMC T cells (not recorded which). The receptors were gathered from a man aged 18 to 35 in good health. CDR3s include the opening cysteine and the closing phenylalanine or tryptophan. Size tells how often a clone was seen (once, few, many) or the class of an expanded clone, and some rows leave it out.

J gene | V gene | clone size | CDR3 protein
TRBJ2-2 | TRBV6-4 | NA | CASSEVATSGTGELFF
TRBJ2-2 | TRBV10-3 | NA | CAIRPGGGFGELFF
TRBJ2-2 | TRBV27 | medium-sized | CASSLGMQGELFF
TRBJ2-2 | TRBV6-2/TRBV6-3 | NA | CASRDGGDTGELFF
TRBJ2-1 | TRBV30 | NA | CAWSGLAGGKTISSYNEQFF
TRBJ2-5 | TRBV6-4 | NA | CASSRAAQETQYF
TRBJ1-3 | TRBV14 | NA | CASSQDRNTIYF
TRBJ1-2 | TRBV9 | NA | CASSVGVGGYTF
TRBJ1-3 | TRBV6-5 | NA | CASSYSASSSGNTIYF
TRBJ2-3 | TRBV7-3 | NA | CASSPTFAETITDTQYF
TRBJ2-2 | TRBV15 | NA | CATSRSTETGELFF
TRBJ2-1 | TRBV5-1 | NA | CASSYPGGSYNEQFF
TRBJ2-1 | TRBV6-2/TRBV6-3 | NA | CASSYSSVNEQFF
TRBJ2-1 | TRBV12-3/TRBV12-4 | large | CASSFRSNRGSYNEQFF
TRBJ2-1 | TRBV20-1 | NA | CSARVGDSYYNEQFF
TRBJ2-5 | TRBV5-5 | NA | CASSGGAVLQETQYF
TRBJ2-3 | TRBV28 | large | CASSQGAGETDTQYF
TRBJ2-4 | TRBV7-9 | NA | CASSVVRLDKNIQYF
TRBJ2-7 | TRBV19 | NA | CASSHRGPYEQYF
TRBJ2-5 | TRBV5-1 | NA | CASSLGRGLGETQYF
TRBJ2-2 | TRBV20-1 | NA | CSARDLRGGRAANTGELFF
TRBJ2-1 | TRBV6-4 | NA | CASSVGTANNEQFF
TRBJ2-3 | TRBV2 | NA | CASLPSGGTDTQYF
TRBJ1-1 | TRBV7-8 | NA | CASRPGTANTEAFF
TRBJ2-7 | TRBV6-2/TRBV6-3 | medium-sized | CASSTGRGYEQYF
TRBJ2-5 | TRBV12-3/TRBV12-4 | NA | CASSRTSAGETQYF
TRBJ2-7 | TRBV28 | NA | CASSHPLDREKERGPYEQYF
TRBJ1-3 | TRBV5-1 | NA | CASSYDRGGNTIYF
TRBJ2-1 | TRBV11-1 | NA | CASSLRTRGDNEQFF
TRBJ2-1 | TRBV12-3/TRBV12-4 | NA | CASSLGGSGINEQFF
TRBJ1-2 | TRBV20-1 | NA | CSARDPRGGRSTGNNYGYTF
TRBJ2-1 | TRBV20-1 | NA | CSARGLLNEQFF
TRBJ2-1 | TRBV28 | NA | CASKDISGGVYGEQFF
TRBJ2-1 | TRBV2 | NA | CASRPGLNEQFF
TRBJ1-2 | TRBV6-5 | NA | CASNSDRGRIGNGYTF
TRBJ2-1 | TRBV19 | NA | CASSMEVWSGTGNEQFF
TRBJ1-1 | TRBV20-1 | NA | CSARNRDSHTEAFF
TRBJ1-6 | TRBV7-9 | NA | CASTYGTENSPLHF
TRBJ2-1 | TRBV20-1 | NA | CSARDVLAGINEQFF
TRBJ1-4 | TRBV23-1 | NA | CASSQSRQGLAGEKLFF
TRBJ2-5 | TRBV7-9 | medium-sized | CASSLWISVVTQYF
TRBJ2-1 | TRBV6-4 | NA | CASSDSAGPNEQFF
TRBJ2-3 | TRBV6-1 | NA | CASRDRAVLADTQYF
TRBJ2-1 | TRBV6-1 | NA | CASSETAGGSSYNEQFF
TRBJ2-7 | TRBV20-1 | NA | CSIDSTSGTDGQYF
TRBJ2-7 | TRBV16 | NA | CASSQYQQSEYF
TRBJ2-7 | TRBV10-2 | large | CASSNLGPEGPYEQYF
TRBJ2-2 | TRBV20-1 | NA | CSARLAGDTGELFFF
TRBJ2-3 | TRBV2 | NA | CASSDPTGRVADTQYF
TRBJ2-4 | TRBV7-9 | NA | CASSSITTSPFIQYF
TRBJ2-1 | TRBV6-4 | NA | CASSAEGALPYNEQFF
TRBJ2-2 | TRBV4-2 | NA | CASSQDRGGAGELFF
TRBJ1-4 | TRBV4-2 | medium-sized | CASSQETGTGNEKLFF